This T cell receptor (beta chain) is drawn from a study of blood T cell repertoires in COVID-19. Study details: Specimens from acute and convalescent COVID-19 originated in the United States, Italy and Spain. T cells, B-cell-depleted T cells, or PBMCs supplied cDNA or gDNA.

CDR3 length: 16 residues. V shed 1 base and J 7 bases; nucleotides not matched to a gene: 6. Per germline, CDR1 SEHNR and CDR2 FQNEAQ (reference sequence). Original processing methods: Amplification of reference gene primers provided the estimated nucleated cell counts. Repertoires were generated with immunoSEQ multiplex PCR, while TCRdb's copy carries only in-frame clones and drops some. V, J and clone size were drawn from that table, and D and trimming were deduced from the DNA. Of some 120,000 clones listed, roughly 88% are singletons. The source of this sequence is a woman aged 70 to 79 with acute or convalescent COVID-19. The chain recombines TRBV7-9 with TRBJ2-1; 11 nucleotides align to TRBD2. Sequences were obtained from peripheral blood. CDR3 protein: CASSLDVAGGRNEQFF. For the CDR3, the DNA is TGTGCCAGCAGCTTAGATGTAGCGGGAGGGAGGAATGAGCAGTTCTTC. Drawing the rest from reference TRBV7-9 and TRBJ2-1, the complete variable domain is DTGVSQNPRHKITKRGQNVTFRCDPISEHNRLYWYRQTLGQGPEFLTYFQNEAQLEKSRLLSDRFSAERPKGSFSTLEIQRTEQGDSAMYLCASSLDVAGGRNEQFFGPGTRLTVL.